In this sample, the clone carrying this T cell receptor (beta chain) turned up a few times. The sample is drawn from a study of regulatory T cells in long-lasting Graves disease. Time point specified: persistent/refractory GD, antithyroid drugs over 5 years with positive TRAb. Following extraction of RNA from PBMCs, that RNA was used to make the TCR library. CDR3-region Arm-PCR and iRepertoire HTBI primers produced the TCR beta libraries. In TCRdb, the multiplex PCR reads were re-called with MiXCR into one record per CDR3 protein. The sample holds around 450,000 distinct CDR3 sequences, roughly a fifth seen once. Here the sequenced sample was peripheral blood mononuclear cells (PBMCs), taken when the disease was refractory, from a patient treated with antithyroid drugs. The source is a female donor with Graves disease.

The CDR3, as DNA: TGCAGTGCTAGTCAGGGCACTGAAGCTTTCTTT. As protein: CSASQGTEAFF. The V and J genes are TRBV20-1 and TRBJ1-1; tentatively, D is TRBD1 (5 bases). V was clipped by 3 bases and J by 4 bases, with 6 bases between them. CDR1 is DFQATT, CDR2 SNEGSKA, per germline (reference sequence). The CDR3 loop spans 11 amino acids.